This TCR beta chain was documented in a study of blood T cell repertoires in COVID-19. Study background: COVID-19 samples, acute and convalescent, were from the United States, Italy and Spain.

Original methodology: Reference gene primers were amplified, and this amplification served to estimate nucleated cell counts. Sequencing used immunoSEQ multiplex PCR; TCRdb keeps in-frame clones, though not all of them. The V and J calls and clone size are taken from that table; D and trimming were inferred from the DNA. The sample consists of roughly 200,000 clones, 80% of them appearing once. Trimming removed 0 bases from V and 13 bases from J; junction bases left unmatched: 10. Per germline, CDR1 SGHNT and CDR2 YYREEE (reference sequence). This CDR3 comprises 13 residues. The sequencing sample was made of peripheral blood. The chain links TRBV5-4 to TRBJ2-7, with 7 nucleotides matching TRBD2. This receptor was taken from a woman between 70 and 85 years old with acute or convalescent COVID-19. The DNA for the CDR3 is TGTGCCAGCAGCTTGGAGAGGGAGGGCACGGTATACTTC. Protein product: CASSLEREGTVYF. Full variable domain (remainder filled in from reference TRBV5-4 and TRBJ2-7): ETGVTQSPTHLIKTRGQQVTLRCSSQSGHNTVSWYQQALGQGPQFIFQYYREEENGRGNFPPRFSGLQFPNYSSELNVNALELDDSALYLCASSLEREGTVYFGPGTRLTVT.